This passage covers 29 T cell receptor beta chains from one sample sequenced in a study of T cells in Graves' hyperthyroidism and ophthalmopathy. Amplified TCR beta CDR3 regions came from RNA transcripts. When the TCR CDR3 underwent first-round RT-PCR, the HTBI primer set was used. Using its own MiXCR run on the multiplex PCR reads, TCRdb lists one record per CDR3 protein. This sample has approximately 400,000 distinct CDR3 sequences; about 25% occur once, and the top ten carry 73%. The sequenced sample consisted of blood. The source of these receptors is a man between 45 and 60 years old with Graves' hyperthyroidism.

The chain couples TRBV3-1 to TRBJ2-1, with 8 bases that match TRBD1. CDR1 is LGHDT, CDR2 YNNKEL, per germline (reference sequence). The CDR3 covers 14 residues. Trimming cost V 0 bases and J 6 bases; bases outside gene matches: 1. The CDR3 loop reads CASSQETGANEQFF. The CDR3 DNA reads TGTGCCAGCAGCCAAGAGACAGGGGCCAATGAGCAGTTCTTC.

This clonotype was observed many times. The CDR3 DNA is TGTGCCAGCAGTTACACCTTTAACTACGAGCAGTACTTC. The encoded protein is CASSYTFNYEQYF. J is TRBJ2-7 and V is TRBV6-5, with D unresolved. This CDR3 spans 13 amino acids. V lost 2 bases and J 3 bases, leaving 8 bases between the germline ends. Germline V gives CDR1 MNHEY, CDR2 SVGAGI.

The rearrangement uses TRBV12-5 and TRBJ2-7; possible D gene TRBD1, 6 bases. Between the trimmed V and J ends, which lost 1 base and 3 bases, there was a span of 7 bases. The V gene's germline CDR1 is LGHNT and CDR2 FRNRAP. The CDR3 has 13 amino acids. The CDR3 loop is CASGLGGGYEQYF. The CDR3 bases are TGTGCTAGTGGTTTGGGAGGGGGCTACGAGCAGTACTTC.

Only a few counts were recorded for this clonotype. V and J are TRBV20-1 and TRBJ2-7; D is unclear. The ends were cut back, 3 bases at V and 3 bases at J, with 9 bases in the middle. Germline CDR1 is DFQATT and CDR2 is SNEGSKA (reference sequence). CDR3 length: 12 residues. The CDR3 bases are TGCAGTGCTAGTGAGCTTGGCTACGAGCAGTACTTC. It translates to CSASELGYEQYF.

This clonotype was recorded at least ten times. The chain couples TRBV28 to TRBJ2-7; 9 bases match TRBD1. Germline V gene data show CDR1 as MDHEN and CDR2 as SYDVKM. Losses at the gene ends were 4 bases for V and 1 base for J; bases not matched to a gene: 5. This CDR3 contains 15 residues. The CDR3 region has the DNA TGTGCCAGCAGTTCCCTACAGGGGGCTTCCTACGAGCAGTACTTC. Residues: CASSSLQGASYEQYF.

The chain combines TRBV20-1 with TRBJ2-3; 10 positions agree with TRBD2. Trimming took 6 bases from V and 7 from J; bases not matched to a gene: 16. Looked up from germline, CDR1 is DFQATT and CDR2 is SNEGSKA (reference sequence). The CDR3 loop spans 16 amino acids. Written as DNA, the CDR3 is TGCAGTGCCTCTACCCCACCCGGGACTAGCGAGAATACGCAGTATTTT. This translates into CSASTPPGTSENTQYF.

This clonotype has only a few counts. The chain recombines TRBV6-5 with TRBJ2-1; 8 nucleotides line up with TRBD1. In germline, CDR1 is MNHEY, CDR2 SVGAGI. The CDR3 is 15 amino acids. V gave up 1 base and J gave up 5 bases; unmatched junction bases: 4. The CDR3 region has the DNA TGTGCCAGCAGTTACTACCAGGGGGCAAACAATGAGCAGTTCTTC. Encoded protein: CASSYYQGANNEQFF.

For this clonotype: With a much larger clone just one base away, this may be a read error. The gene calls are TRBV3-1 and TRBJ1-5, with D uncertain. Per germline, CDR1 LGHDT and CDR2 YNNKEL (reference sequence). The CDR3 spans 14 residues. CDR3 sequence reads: CASSHLGVNQPRHF. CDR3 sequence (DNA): TGTGCCAGCAGCCACCTCGGGGTTAATCAGCCCCGGCATTTT.

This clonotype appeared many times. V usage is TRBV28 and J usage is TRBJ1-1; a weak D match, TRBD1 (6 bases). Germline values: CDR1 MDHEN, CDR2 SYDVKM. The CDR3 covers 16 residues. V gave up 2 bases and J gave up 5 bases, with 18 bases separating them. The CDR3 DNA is TGTGCCAGCAGTTTAACCCAAGGGGGTGCGATGACTGAAGCTTTCTTT. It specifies CASSLTQGGAMTEAFF.

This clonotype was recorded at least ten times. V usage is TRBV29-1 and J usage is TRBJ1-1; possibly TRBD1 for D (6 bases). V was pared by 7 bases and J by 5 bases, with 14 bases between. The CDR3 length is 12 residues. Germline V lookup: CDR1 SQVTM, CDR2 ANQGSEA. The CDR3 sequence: CSGTVGMTEAFF. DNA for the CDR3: TGCAGCGGGACAGTTGGGATGACTGAAGCTTTCTTT.

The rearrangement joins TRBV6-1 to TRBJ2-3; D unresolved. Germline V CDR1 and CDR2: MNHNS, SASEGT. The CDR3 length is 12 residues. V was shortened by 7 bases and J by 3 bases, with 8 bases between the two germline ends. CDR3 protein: CASISGTDTQYF. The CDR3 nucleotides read TGTGCCAGCATATCCGGGACAGATACGCAGTATTTT.

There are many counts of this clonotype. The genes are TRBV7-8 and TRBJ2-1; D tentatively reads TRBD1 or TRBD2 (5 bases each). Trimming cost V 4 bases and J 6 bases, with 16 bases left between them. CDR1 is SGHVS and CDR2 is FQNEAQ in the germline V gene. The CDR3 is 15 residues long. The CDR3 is CASSYRGPLPNEQFF. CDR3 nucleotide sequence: TGTGCCAGCAGCTACCGGGGCCCCCTCCCCAATGAGCAGTTCTTC.

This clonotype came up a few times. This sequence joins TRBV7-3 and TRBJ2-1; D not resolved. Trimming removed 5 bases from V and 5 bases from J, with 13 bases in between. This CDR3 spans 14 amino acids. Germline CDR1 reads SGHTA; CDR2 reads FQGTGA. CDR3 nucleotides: TGTGCCAGCAGCCCCCTTGGCCGTGACAATGAGCAGTTCTTC. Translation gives CASSPLGRDNEQFF. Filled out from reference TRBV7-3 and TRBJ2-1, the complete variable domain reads GAGVSQTPSNKVTEKGKYVELRCDPISGHTALYWYRQSLGQGPEFLIYFQGTGAADDSGLPNDRFFAVRPEGSVSTLKIQRTERGDSAVYLCASSPLGRDNEQFFGPGTRLTVL.

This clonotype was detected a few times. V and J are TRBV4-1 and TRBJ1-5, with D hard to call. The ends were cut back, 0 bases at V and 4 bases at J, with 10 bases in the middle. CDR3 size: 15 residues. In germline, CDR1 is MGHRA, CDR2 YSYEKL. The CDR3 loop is CASSQDLHINQPQHF. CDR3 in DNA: TGCGCCAGCAGCCAAGATTTACATATTAATCAGCCCCAGCATTTT.

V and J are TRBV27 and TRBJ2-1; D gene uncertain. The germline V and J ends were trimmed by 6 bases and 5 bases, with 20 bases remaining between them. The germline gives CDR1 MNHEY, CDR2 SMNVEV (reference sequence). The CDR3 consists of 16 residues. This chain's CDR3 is CASRKVHQTSNNEQFF. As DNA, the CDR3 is TGTGCCAGCAGGAAGGTTCACCAAACCTCAAACAATGAGCAGTTCTTC.

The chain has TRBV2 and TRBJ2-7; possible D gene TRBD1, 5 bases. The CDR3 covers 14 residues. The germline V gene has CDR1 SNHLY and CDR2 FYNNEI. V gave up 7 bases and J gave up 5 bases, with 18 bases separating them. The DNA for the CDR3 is TGTGCCAGCACCACGACAGCCTCGTCCGACGAGCAGTACTTC. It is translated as CASTTTASSDEQYF.

As DNA, the CDR3 is TGTGCCAGCAGTTACGCCACGGGAGGAAATTCCTACGAGCAGTACTTC. Its protein product is CASSYATGGNSYEQYF. This sequence joins TRBV6-1 and TRBJ2-7, with 7 positions matching TRBD2. The germline V gene has CDR1 MNHNS and CDR2 SASEGT. The CDR3 is made up of 16 amino acids. The V and J ends lost 5 bases and 1 base, in that order; junction bases with no gene match: 11.

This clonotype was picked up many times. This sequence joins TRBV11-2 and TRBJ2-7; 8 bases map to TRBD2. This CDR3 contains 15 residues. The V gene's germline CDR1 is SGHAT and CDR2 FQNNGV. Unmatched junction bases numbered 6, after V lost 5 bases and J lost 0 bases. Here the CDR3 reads CASSRSSGRSYEQYF. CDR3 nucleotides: TGTGCCAGCAGCCGTTCTAGCGGGCGCTCCTACGAGCAGTACTTC.

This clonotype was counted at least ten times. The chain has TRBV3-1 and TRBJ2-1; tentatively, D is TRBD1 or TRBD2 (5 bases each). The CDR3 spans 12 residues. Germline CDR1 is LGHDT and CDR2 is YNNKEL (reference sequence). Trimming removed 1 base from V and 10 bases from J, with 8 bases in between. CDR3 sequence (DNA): TGTGCCAGCAGCCAAGTGGGGGTCGAGCAGTTCTTC. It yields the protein CASSQVGVEQFF.

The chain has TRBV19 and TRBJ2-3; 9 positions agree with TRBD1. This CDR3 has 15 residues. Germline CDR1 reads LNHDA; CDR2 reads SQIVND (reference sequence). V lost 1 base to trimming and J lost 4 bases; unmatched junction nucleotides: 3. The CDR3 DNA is TGTGCCAGTAGTATAGTCACAGGGGGCGCAGATACGCAGTATTTT. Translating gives CASSIVTGGADTQYF.

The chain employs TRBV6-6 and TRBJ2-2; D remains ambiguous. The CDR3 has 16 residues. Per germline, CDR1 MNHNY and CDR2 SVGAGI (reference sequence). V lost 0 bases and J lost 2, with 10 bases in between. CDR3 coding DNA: TGTGCCAGCAGTTACTCCGGGCAGGTTAACACCGGGGAGCTGTTTTTT. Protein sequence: CASSYSGQVNTGELFF.

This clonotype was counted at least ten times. CDR3 DNA: TGTGCCAGCAGGCTCCCGGGTAACTACAATGAGCAGTTCTTC. This codes for CASRLPGNYNEQFF. The chain has TRBV2 and TRBJ2-1; D gene ambiguous. In germline, CDR1 is SNHLY, CDR2 FYNNEI. The CDR3 spans 14 residues. V lost 6 bases, J lost 3 bases, and 12 bases lay in between.

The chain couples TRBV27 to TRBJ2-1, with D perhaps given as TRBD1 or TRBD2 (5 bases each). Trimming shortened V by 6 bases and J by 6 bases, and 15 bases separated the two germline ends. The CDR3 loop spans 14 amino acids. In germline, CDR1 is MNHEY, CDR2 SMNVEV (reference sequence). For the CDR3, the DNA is TGTGCCAGCAGCCTGGGGACCCCGGTCAATGAGCAGTTCTTC. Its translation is CASSLGTPVNEQFF.

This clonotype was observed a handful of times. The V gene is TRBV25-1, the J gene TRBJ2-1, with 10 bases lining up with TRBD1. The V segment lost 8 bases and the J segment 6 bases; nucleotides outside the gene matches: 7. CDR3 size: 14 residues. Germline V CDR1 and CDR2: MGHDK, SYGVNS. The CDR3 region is CASHDGDRGNEQFF. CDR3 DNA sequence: TGTGCCAGCCATGATGGGGACAGGGGCAATGAGCAGTTCTTC.

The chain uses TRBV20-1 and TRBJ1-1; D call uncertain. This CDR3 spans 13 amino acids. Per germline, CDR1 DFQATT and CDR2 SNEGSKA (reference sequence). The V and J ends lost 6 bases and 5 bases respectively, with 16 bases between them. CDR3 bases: TGCAGTGCCTCGGTACAGTTAACTACTGAAGCTTTCTTT. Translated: CSASVQLTTEAFF.

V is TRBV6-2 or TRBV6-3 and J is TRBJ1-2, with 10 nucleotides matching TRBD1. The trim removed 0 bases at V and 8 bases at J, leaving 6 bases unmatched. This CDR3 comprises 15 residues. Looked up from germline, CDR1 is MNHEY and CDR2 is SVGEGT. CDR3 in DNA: TGTGCCAGCAGTTACTCGACAGGGGGCGAGCGGGGCTACACCTTC. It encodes CASSYSTGGERGYTF.

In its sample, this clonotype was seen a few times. CDR3 residues: CASTQGGYGEKLFF. In nucleotides, the CDR3 is TGTGCCAGCACCCAGGGGGGGTATGGTGAAAAACTGTTTTTT. The J gene is TRBJ1-4, the V gene TRBV12-3 or TRBV12-4; 7 bases are a match to TRBD1. The V gene end was trimmed by 7 bases and the J gene end by 7 bases; junction bases not matched to a gene: 9. The CDR3 extends over 14 amino acids.

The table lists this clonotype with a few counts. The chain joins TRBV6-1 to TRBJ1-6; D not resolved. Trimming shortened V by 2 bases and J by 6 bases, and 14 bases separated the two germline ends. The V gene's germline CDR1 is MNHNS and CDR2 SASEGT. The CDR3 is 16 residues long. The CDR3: CASSETYPVRNSPLHF. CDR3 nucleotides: TGTGCCAGCAGTGAAACTTATCCCGTCCGTAATTCACCCCTCCACTTT.

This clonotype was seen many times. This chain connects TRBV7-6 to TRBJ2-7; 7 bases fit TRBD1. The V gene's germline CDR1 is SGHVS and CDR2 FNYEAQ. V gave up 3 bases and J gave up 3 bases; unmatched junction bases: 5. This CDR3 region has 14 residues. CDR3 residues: CASSFRQGFYEQYF. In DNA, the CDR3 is TGTGCCAGCAGCTTCCGACAGGGTTTCTACGAGCAGTACTTC. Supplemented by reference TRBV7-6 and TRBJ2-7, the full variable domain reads GAGVSQSPRYKVTKRGQDVALRCDPISGHVSLYWYRQALGQGPEFLTYFNYEAQQDKSGLPNDRFSAERPEGSISTLTIQRTEQRDSAMYRCASSFRQGFYEQYFGPGTRLTVT.